These 15 T cell receptor beta chains came from one sample sequenced in a study of metastatic and nonmetastatic thyroid tumors. TCRdb used MiXCR to call clones anew from the PCR reads. Among about 20,000 clones, about a sixth were seen once, and the ten largest hold 10%. Every patient was untreated before thyroid surgery. The sequencing input was tumor tissue. The origin of the receptors is a female donor with papillary thyroid cancer or a benign thyroid nodule (not recorded which). Some clones in this sample may be carry-over from other donors' samples.

This clone has at least ten counts. This chain connects TRBV3-1 to TRBJ1-2, with D uncertain. The V gene lost 0 bases and the J gene lost 10 bases, with 12 bases spanning the gap. The CDR3 covers 13 residues. Germline CDR1 is LGHDT and CDR2 is YNNKEL (reference sequence). CDR3 sequence (DNA): TGTGCCAGCAGCCAAGAGAGAGGATCCGTCTACACCTTC. Translated, it gives CASSQERGSVYTF.

This clone has a count of ten or more. V usage is TRBV9 and J usage is TRBJ2-5, with TRBD2 matching over 10 bases. The CDR3 is made up of 16 amino acids. The germline gives CDR1 SGDLS, CDR2 YYNGEE. Trimming at V came to 3 bases and at J to 4 bases, leaving 9 bases not matched to a gene. CDR3 protein: CASSGGASGRGETQYF. CDR3 nucleotide sequence: TGTGCCAGCAGCGGGGGGGCTAGCGGGAGAGGAGAGACCCAGTACTTC.

The V and J genes are TRBV5-6 and TRBJ2-7; D is possibly TRBD1 or TRBD2 (5 bases each). The CDR3 loop spans 15 amino acids. Trimming took off 2 bases at V and 4 bases at J, with 16 bases between the two ends. In germline, CDR1 is SGHDT, CDR2 YYEEEE. CDR3 coding DNA: TGTGCCAGCAGCTTTGGGGACCACTATCTTTACGAGCAGTACTTC. Translation: CASSFGDHYLYEQYF.

The chain is built from TRBV28 and TRBJ1-5, with D possibly matching TRBD1 (6 bases). This CDR3 region has 12 residues. Trimming removed 5 bases from V and 11 bases from J, with 13 bases in between. CDR1 is MDHEN and CDR2 is SYDVKM in the germline V gene. This CDR3 is CASSPLGGTQHF. In DNA, the CDR3 is TGTGCCAGCAGTCCCCTCGGGGGCACCCAGCATTTT.

This clone appeared a single time. A much larger clone differs by one base, so this may be a read error. The gene calls are TRBV5-1 and TRBJ1-1; TRBD1 might be the D (6 bases). The CDR3 length is 14 residues. V shed 1 base and J shed 5 bases, with 12 bases lying between them. The germline gives CDR1 SGHRS, CDR2 YFSETQ. CDR3 protein: CASSLSWRGTEAFF. In DNA form, the CDR3 reads TGCGCCAGCAGCTTGTCCTGGAGGGGGACTGAAGCTTTCTTT. Full variable domain (remainder filled in from reference TRBV5-1 and TRBJ1-1): KAGVTQTPRYLIKTRGQQVTLSCSPISGHRSVSWYQQTPGQGLQFLFEYFSETQRNKGNFPGRFSGRQFSNSRSEMNVSTLELGDSALYLCASSLSWRGTEAFFGQGTRLTVV.

In this sample, this clone turned up many times. This sample includes further DNA sequences coding for the same CDR3. This sequence joins TRBV9 and TRBJ2-5; D is unclear. Germline CDR1 is SGDLS and CDR2 is YYNGEE. The V and J ends lost 4 bases and 5 bases respectively, with 9 bases between them. The CDR3 runs 12 residues. The CDR3 DNA sequence: TGTGCCAGCAGCCCCGTGGGGGAGACCCAGTACTTC. Amino acids: CASSPVGETQYF.

At least ten counts were recorded for this clone. This rearrangement joins TRBV6-6 to TRBJ2-3, with D perhaps matching TRBD1 or TRBD2 (6 bases each). CDR1 and CDR2 from the germline V gene are MNHNY and SVGAGI (reference sequence). Trimming pared 0 bases from V and 2 bases from J, leaving 9 bases between. The CDR3 covers 15 residues. The CDR3 reads CASSYSWGATDTQYF. The CDR3 nucleotides are TGTGCCAGCAGTTACTCGTGGGGGGCCACAGATACGCAGTATTTT.

The sample holds many counts of this clone. J is TRBJ2-7 and V is TRBV3-1; D may be TRBD2 (7 bases). V was trimmed by 2 bases and J by 2 bases, leaving 16 bases between them. The germline V gene has CDR1 LGHDT and CDR2 YNNKEL (reference sequence). The CDR3 loop spans 16 amino acids. This CDR3 reads CASSQRGGGTTYEQYF. The DNA of the CDR3 is TGTGCCAGCAGCCAAAGGGGCGGGGGCACGACCTACGAGCAGTACTTC.

This clone has just one count. This may be a read error: a much more frequent sequence differs by one nucleotide. The V call is TRBV18, the J call TRBJ2-5, with D possibly being TRBD1 (6 bases). This CDR3 spans 12 amino acids. Germline CDR1 and CDR2: KGHSH and LQKENI. CDR3 DNA sequence: TGTGCCAGCTCAGCAGGGGATGAGAACCAGTACTTC. Amino acid sequence: CASSAGDENQYF. The full variable domain, rest sourced from reference TRBV18 and TRBJ2-5, is NAGVMQNPRHLVRRRGQEARLRCSPMKGHSHVYWYRQLPEEGLKFMVYLQKENIIDESGMPKERFSAEFPKEGPSILRIQQVVRGDSAAYFCASSAGDENQYFGPGTRLLVL.

There are a few counts of this clone. The chain carries TRBV29-1 and TRBJ2-7; D perhaps matches TRBD1 (5 bases). Trimming shortened V by 7 bases and J by 0 bases, and 13 bases separated the two germline ends. The germline gives CDR1 SQVTM, CDR2 ANQGSEA. This CDR3 has 13 amino acids. Written as DNA, the CDR3 is TGCAGCGCGGTCAAGGGGAACTCCTACGAGCAGTACTTC. Its protein is CSAVKGNSYEQYF.

This clone was counted ten times or more. A much larger clonotype is one base distant, so this may be a read error. This sample also contains other DNA sequences that code for the same CDR3. V gene TRBV27 combines with J gene TRBJ1-2, with 7 bases fitting TRBD1. The CDR3 has 18 residues. CDR1 and CDR2 from the germline V gene are MNHEY and SMNVEV (reference sequence). The V and J ends lost 2 bases and 6 bases, in that order; junction bases with no gene match: 18. In DNA, the CDR3 is TGTGCCAGCAGTTTAACCGAACAACCTTTGGGGCAGGGGGATGGCTACACCTTC. This encodes CASSLTEQPLGQGDGYTF.

Regarding this clone: Additional DNA sequences in this sample encode the identical CDR3. The chain carries TRBV20-1 and TRBJ2-7; 11 bases are a match to TRBD2. Losses at the gene ends were 6 bases for V and 2 bases for J; bases not matched to a gene: 6. Per the germline V gene, CDR1 is DFQATT and CDR2 is SNEGSKA (reference sequence). This CDR3 is built from 14 residues. In DNA form, the CDR3 reads TGCAGTGCGGGTGGACTAGCGGGTGCCTACGAGCAGTACTTC. As protein: CSAGGLAGAYEQYF.

This clone was seen ten or more times. The chain carries TRBV27 and TRBJ1-5, with D unclear. CDR1 MNHEY and CDR2 SMNVEV come from the germline V gene (reference sequence). This CDR3 spans 14 amino acids. V lost 5 bases and J 9 bases, leaving 17 bases between the germline ends. CDR3 in amino acids: CASSPRTQSGPQHF. The CDR3 DNA is TGTGCCAGCAGTCCCCGGACCCAGTCGGGGCCCCAGCATTTT.

In DNA form, the CDR3 reads TGTGCCTGGAGTGTACCCGCAGCCGGAAGACCGTTTTTT. It is translated as CAWSVPAAGRPFF. The genes are TRBV30 and TRBJ1-4; D is unresolved. Germline V gene data show CDR1 as GTSNPN and CDR2 as SVGIG (reference sequence). This CDR3 comprises 13 residues. Trimming took off 0 bases at V and 16 bases at J, with 18 bases between the two ends.

This clone has ten or more counts. The chain is built from TRBV4-1 and TRBJ1-2; 9 bases agree with TRBD1. Germline V gene sequence: CDR1 MGHRA, CDR2 YSYEKL. V shed 0 bases and J 4 bases; nucleotides not matched to a gene: 18. The CDR3 is made up of 20 amino acids. The CDR3 bases are TGCGCCAGCAGCCAAGATCAATTTTCCCGGACAGGGGATCTAAGCTATGGCTACACCTTC. As protein: CASSQDQFSRTGDLSYGYTF.